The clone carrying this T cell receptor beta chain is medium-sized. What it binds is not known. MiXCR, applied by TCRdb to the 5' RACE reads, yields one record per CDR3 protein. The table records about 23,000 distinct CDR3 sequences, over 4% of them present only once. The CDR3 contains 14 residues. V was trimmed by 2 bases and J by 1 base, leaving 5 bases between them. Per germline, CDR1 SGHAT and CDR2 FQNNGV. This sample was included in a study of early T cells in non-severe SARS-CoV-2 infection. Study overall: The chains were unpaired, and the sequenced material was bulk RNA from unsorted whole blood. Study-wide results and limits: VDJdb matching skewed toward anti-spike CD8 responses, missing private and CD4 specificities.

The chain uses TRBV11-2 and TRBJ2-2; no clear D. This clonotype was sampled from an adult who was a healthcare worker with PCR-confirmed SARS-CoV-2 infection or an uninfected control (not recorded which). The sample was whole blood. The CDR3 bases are TGTGCCAGCAGCTTATTTAAGAACACCGGGGAGCTGTTTTTT. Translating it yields CASSLFKNTGELFF.